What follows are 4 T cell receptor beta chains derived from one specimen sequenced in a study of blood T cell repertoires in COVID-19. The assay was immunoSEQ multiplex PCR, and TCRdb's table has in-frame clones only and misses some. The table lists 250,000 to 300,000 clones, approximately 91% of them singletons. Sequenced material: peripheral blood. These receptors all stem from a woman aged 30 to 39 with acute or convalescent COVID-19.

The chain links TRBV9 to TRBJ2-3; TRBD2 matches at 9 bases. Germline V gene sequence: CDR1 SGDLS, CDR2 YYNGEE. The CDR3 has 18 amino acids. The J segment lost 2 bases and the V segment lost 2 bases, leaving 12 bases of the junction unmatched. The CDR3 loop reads CASSVPVDPSGDTDTQYF. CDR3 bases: TGTGCCAGCAGCGTTCCCGTCGATCCTAGCGGGGACACAGATACGCAGTATTTT.

The CDR3 nucleotides read TGTGCCAGCATTGGAGACCCCTACAATGAGCAGTTCTTC. Its protein product is CASIGDPYNEQFF. The genes are TRBV25-1 and TRBJ2-1, with no clear D. Germline CDR1 MGHDK, CDR2 SYGVNS. This CDR3 spans 13 amino acids. V lost 7 bases and J lost 2, with 9 bases in between. The whole variable domain, filled in from reference TRBV25-1 and TRBJ2-1, reads EADIYQTPRYLVIGTGKKITLECSQTMGHDKMYWYQQDPGMELHLIHYSYGVNSTEKGDLSSESTVSRIRTEHFPLTLESARPSHTSQYLCASIGDPYNEQFFGPGTRLTVL.

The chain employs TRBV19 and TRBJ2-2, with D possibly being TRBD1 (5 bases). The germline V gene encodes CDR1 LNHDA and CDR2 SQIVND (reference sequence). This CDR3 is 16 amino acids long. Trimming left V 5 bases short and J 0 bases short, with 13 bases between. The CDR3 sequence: CASSLGAVANTGELFF. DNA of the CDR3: TGTGCCAGTAGTCTTGGGGCGGTAGCGAACACCGGGGAGCTGTTTTTT.

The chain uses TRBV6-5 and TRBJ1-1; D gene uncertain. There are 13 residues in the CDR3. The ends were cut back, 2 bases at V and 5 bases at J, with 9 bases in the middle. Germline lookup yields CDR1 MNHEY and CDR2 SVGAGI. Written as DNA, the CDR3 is TGTGCCAGCAGTTACGAGTGGACTACTGAAGCTTTCTTT. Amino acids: CASSYEWTTEAFF.